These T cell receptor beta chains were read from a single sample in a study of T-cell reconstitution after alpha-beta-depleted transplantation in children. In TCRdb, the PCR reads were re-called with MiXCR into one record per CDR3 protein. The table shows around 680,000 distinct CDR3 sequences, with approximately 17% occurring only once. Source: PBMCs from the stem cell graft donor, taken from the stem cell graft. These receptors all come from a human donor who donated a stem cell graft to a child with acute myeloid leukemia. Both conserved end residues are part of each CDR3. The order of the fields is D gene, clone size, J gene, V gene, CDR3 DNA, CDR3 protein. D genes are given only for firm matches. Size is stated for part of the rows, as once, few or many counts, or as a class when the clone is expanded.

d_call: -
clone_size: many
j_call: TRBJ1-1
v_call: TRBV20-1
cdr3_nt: TGCAGTGCTACTAAACGACCCGACACTGAAGCTTTCTTT
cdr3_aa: CSATKRPDTEAFF

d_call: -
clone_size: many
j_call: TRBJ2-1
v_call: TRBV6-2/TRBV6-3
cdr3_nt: TGTGCCAGCAGTACGTACCGGGACACCCCTCGGTCCAATGAGCAGTTCTTC
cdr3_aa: CASSTYRDTPRSNEQFF

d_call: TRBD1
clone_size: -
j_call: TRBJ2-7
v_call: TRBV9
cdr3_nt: TGTGCCAGCAGCCCCCGGGACAGCCGGGAGCAGTACTTC
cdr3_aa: CASSPRDSREQYF

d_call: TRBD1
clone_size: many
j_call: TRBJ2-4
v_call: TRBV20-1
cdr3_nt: TGCAGTGCTAGGCGACAGGGGGCGAGGGGTTTAGCCAAAAACATTCAGTACTTC
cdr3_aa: CSARRQGARGLAKNIQYF

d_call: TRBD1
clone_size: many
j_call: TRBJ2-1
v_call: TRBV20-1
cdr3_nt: TGCAGTGCCATCCGGGACAGCTACAATGAGCAGTTCTTC
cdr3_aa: CSAIRDSYNEQFF

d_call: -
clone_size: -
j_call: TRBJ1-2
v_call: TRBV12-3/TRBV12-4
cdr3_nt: TGTGCCAGCACCCTAGGGGGGTGGGACGGCTACACCTTC
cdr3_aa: CASTLGGWDGYTF

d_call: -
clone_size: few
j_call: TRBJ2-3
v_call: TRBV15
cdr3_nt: TGTGCCACCAGCAGAGGTAGCGTCCCGAGAGATACGCAGTATTTT
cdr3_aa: CATSRGSVPRDTQYF

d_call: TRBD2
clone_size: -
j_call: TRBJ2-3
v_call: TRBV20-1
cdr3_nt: TGCAGTGTCAAGCGGGCGGGGGGGCCAGGAGATACGCAGTATTTT
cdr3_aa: CSVKRAGGPGDTQYF

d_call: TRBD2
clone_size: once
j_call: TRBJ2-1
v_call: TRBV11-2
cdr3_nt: TGTGCCAGCACCACACTAACTAGCGGGGGCGTGAATGAGCAGTTCTTC
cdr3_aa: CASTTLTSGGVNEQFF

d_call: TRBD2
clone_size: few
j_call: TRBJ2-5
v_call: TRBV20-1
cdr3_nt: TGCAGTGCTAGAGGACTAGCGGGGGGGACGAACTACAACCAAGAGACCCAGTACTTC
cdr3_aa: CSARGLAGGTNYNQETQYF

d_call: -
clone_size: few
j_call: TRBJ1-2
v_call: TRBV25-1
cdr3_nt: TGTGCCAGCATGGGATTCGGCTACACCTTC
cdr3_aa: CASMGFGYTF

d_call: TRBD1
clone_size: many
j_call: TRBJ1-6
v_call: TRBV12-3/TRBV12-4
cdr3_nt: TGTGCCAGCAGTCCAGACAGGGACTCACCCCTCCACTTT
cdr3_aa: CASSPDRDSPLHF

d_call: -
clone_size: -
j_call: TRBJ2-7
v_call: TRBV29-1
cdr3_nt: TGCAGCGTTGGGTTACAGGGTTTCCAAGAGCAGTACTTC
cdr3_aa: CSVGLQGFQEQYF

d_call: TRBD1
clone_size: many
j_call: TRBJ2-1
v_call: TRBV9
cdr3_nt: TGTGCCAGCAGCGATCCGACAGGGGGCAATGAGCAGTTCTTC
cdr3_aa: CASSDPTGGNEQFF

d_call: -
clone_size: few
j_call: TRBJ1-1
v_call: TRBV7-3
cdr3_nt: TGTGCCAGCAGCTTAAGGTGGGACACTGAAGCTTTCTTT
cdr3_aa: CASSLRWDTEAFF

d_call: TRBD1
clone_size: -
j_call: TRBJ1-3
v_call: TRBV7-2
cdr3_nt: TGTGCCAGCAGCTTAGTAGTGAGGACAGGGGGTTTGAACACCATATATTTT
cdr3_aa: CASSLVVRTGGLNTIYF

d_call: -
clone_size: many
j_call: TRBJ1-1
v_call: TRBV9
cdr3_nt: TGTGCCAGCAGTCCCGGGTTACCGAACACTGAAGCTTTCTTT
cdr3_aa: CASSPGLPNTEAFF

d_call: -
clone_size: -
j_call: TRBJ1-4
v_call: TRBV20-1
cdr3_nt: TGCAGTGCTAGAGATCGAGGGGAACTCGCGGCAACTAATGAAAAACTGTTTTTT
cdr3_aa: CSARDRGELAATNEKLFF